A single sample gave rise to the 7 T cell receptor beta chains below, sequenced in a study of blood T cell repertoires in COVID-19. Libraries were prepared by immunoSEQ multiplex PCR; TCRdb keeps only in-frame clonotypes and omits some of them. The profile covers about 200,000 clones, with 82% appearing a single time and approximately 12% taken by the ten largest. The specimen was PBMCs or T cells enriched from blood (not recorded which). These TCRs come from a man aged 40-49 years who had recovered from COVID-19.

This clone showed up just a few times. The CDR3 loop reads CASSDGSLGTQYF. As DNA, the CDR3 is TGTGCCAGCAGTGATGGCTCGCTAGGTACGCAGTATTTT. The chain has TRBV2 and TRBJ2-3; D gene ambiguous. The CDR3 totals 13 residues. Trimming pared 3 bases from V and 8 bases from J, leaving 12 bases between. Germline V gene lookup returns CDR1 SNHLY and CDR2 FYNNEI.

The chain uses TRBV28 and TRBJ1-1; D gene ambiguous. Trimming pared 6 bases from V and 1 base from J, leaving 12 bases between. CDR3 length equals 14 residues. Germline V CDR1 and CDR2: MDHEN, SYDVKM. CDR3: CASSKTPENTEAFF. In nucleotides, the CDR3 is TGTGCCAGCAGCAAGACTCCAGAGAACACTGAAGCTTTCTTT.

This clone was counted a single time. The V call is TRBV14, the J call TRBJ2-7; the match to TRBD1 covers 9 bases. Germline V gene lookup returns CDR1 SGHDN and CDR2 FVKESK. V trimming: 6 bases; J trimming: 7 bases; junction bases outside the gene matches: 13. CDR3 size: 15 residues. The CDR3 here is CASSRSGTGKLEQYF. The CDR3 bases are TGTGCCAGCAGTCGCTCCGGGACAGGGAAGTTGGAGCAGTACTTC.

J is TRBJ2-2 and V is TRBV10-1; TRBD2 matches 7 bases. CDR1 and CDR2 from the germline V gene are WNHNN and SYGVQD (reference sequence). With 2 bases clipped from V and 6 bases from J, the junction kept 9 bases outside the gene matches. CDR3 length: 16 amino acids. This CDR3 reads CASSEAGTTISGELFF. CDR3 coding DNA: TGCGCCAGCAGTGAGGCCGGGACTACAATATCCGGGGAGCTGTTTTTT.

The chain combines TRBV28 with TRBJ1-5; D is perhaps TRBD1 (5 bases). The V and J ends lost 0 bases and 7 bases respectively, with 10 bases between them. The germline gives CDR1 MDHEN, CDR2 SYDVKM. CDR3 length: 14 amino acids. The CDR3 coding sequence is TGTGCCAGCAGTTTATGGCAGGGAAGCCAGCCCCAGCATTTT. Protein: CASSLWQGSQPQHF.

In its sample, this clone was seen a few times. The chain recombines TRBV10-1 with TRBJ1-6; D not certain. This CDR3 has 14 residues. The V gene lost 4 bases and the J gene lost 4 bases, with 8 bases spanning the gap. Germline CDR1 WNHNN, CDR2 SYGVQD (reference sequence). CDR3 bases: TGCGCCAGCAGTGCCTATATATATAATTCACCCCTCCACTTT. Encoded protein: CASSAYIYNSPLHF.

About this clone: At one of its ends the junction is not consistent with the germline gene, which may arise from a read error. This chain joins TRBV2 and TRBJ2-7, with 8 positions matching TRBD1. Germline V CDR1 and CDR2: SNHLY, FYNNEI. The CDR3 contains 11 residues. The CDR3 bases are TGTGCCAGCAGTAGACAGGGGAGAGTGGACTTC. This codes for CASSRQGRVDF.